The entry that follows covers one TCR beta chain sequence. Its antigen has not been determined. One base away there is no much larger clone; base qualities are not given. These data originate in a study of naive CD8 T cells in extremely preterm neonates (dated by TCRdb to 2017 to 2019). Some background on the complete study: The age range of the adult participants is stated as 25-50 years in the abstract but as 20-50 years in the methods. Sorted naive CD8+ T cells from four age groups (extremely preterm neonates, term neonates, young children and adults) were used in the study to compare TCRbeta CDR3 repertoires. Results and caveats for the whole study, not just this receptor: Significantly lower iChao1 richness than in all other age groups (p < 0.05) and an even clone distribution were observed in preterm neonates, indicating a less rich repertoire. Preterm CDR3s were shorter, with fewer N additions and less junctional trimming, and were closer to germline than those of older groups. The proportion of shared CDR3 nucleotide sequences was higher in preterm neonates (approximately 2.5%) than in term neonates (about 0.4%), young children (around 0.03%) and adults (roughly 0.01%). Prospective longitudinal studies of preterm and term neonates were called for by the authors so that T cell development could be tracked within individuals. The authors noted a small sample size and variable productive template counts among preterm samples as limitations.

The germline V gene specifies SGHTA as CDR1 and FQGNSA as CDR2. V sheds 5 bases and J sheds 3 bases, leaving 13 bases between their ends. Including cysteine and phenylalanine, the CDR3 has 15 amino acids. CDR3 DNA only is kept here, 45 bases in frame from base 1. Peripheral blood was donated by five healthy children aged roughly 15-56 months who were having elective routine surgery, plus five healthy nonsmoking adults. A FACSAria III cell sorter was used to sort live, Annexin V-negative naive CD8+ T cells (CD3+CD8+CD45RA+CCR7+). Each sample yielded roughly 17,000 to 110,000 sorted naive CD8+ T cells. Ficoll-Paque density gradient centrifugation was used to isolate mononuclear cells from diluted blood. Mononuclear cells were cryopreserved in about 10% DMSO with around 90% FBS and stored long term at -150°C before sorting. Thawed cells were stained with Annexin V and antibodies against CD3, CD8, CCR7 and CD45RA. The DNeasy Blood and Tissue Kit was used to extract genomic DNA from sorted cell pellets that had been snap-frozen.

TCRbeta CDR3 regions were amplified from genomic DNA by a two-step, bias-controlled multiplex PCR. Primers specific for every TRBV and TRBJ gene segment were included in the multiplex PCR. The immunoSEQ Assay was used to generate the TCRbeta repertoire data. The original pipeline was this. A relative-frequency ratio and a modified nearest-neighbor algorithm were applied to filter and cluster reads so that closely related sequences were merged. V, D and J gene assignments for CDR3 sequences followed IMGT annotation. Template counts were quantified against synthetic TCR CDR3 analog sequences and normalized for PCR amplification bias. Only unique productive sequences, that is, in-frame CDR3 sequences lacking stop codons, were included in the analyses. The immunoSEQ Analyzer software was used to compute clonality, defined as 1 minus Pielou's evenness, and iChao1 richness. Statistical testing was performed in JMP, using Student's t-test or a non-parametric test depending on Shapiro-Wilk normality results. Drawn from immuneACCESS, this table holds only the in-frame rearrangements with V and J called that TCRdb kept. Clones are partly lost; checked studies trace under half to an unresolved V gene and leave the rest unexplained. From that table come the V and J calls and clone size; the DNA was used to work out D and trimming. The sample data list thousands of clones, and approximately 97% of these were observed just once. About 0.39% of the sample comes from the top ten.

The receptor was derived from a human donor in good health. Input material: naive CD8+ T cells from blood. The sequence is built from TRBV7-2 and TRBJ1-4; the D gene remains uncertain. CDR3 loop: CASSPRGAPNEKLFF. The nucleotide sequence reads TGTGCCAGCAGCCCGCGGGGAGCTCCTAATGAAAAACTGTTTTTT.